This paragraph covers one TCR beta chain sequence. Its antigen is currently unknown. The record originates from a study of post-analysis software for immune sequencing data. Incorporated into the TCR beta cDNA libraries were unique molecular identifiers, which served to reduce PCR and sequencing biases. MiXCR, run by TCRdb on the PCR reads, gives a single entry per CDR3 protein. The repertoire holds 380,000 or so distinct CDR3 sequences, with 30% to 45% as singletons. V was clipped by 1 base and J by 1 base, with 12 bases between them. This CDR3 comprises 15 residues. Germline CDR1 is DFQATT and CDR2 is SNEGSKA (reference sequence). Broader study findings: When patients were compared with controls, 5 or 6 TRBV segments were more frequent, TRBV5-6, TRBV5-1 and TRBV20-1 among them.

The TCR was taken from a girl aged 5-17 years with multiple sclerosis. The chain has TRBV20-1 and TRBJ2-3, with D possibly TRBD2 on 5 matching bases. Sequences were obtained from blood. The CDR3 is CSARVLAVGTDTQYF. The CDR3 DNA sequence: TGCAGTGCTAGAGTTCTAGCTGTGGGCACAGATACGCAGTATTTT.